The clone carrying this T cell receptor beta chain appeared many times. The antigen is not known. TCRdb redid the calling of the 5' RACE reads with MiXCR, one entry per CDR3 protein. The table includes 100,000 or so distinct CDR3 sequences, 9% detected once. V gave up 6 bases and J gave up 5 bases; unmatched junction bases: 5. Germline V gives CDR1 MNHNS, CDR2 SASEGT. This CDR3 spans 14 amino acids. This entry comes from a study of CD8 T cells in ankylosing spondylitis. Study findings and constraints: Ankylosing spondylitis blood seemed to carry a telltale TCR beta motif made of several highly homologous variants. Reportedly, matched ankylosing spondylitis synovial fluid was significantly enriched for disease-linked clones.

The sample comprised blood, either unsorted or a sorted T cell fraction (not recorded which). The origin of this receptor is a male donor with ankylosing spondylitis. The V gene is TRBV6-1, the J gene TRBJ1-4; 8 nucleotides agree with TRBD1. The CDR3 protein is CASRRQGSNEKLFF. The CDR3 DNA follows: TGTGCCAGCAGACGACAGGGGTCGAATGAAAAACTGTTTTTT.